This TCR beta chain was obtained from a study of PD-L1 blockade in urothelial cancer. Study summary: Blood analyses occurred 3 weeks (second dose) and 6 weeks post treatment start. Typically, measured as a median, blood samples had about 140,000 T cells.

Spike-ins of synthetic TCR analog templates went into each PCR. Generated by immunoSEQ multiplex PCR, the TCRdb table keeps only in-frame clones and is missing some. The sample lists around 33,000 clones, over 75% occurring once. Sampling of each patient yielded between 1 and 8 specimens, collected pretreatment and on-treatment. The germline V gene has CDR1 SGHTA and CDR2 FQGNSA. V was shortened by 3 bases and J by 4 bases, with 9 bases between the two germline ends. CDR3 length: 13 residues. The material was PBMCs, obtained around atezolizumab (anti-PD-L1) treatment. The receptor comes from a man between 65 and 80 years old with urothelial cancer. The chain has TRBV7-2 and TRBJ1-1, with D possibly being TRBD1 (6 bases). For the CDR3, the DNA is TGTGCCAGCAGCTTCGGGACATTCACTGAAGCTTTCTTT. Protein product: CASSFGTFTEAFF.